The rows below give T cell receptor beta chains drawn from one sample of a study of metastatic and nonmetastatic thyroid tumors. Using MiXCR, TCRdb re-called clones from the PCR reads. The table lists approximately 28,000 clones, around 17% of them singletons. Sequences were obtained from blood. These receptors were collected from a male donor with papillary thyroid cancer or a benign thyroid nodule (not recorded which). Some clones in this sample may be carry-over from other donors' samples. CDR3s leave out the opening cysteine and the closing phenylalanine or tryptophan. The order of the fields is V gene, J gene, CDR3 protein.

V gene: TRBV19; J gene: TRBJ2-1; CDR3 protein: ASSIIGSYNEQF
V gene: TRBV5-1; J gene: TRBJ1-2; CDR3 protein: ASSPDGQGNYGYT
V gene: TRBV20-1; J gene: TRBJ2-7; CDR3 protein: SSRPEGVYYGQY
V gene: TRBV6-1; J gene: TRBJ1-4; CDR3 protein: ASGVTSTNEKLF
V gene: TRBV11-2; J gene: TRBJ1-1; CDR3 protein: ASMAITEAF
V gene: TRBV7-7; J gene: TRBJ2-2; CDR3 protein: ASSYSDTGELF
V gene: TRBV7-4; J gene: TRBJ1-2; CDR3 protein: ASSLGGQGAGYGYT
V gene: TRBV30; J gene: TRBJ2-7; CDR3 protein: AWNFGLAGAQEQY
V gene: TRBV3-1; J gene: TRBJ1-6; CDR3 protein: ASRPGQDNSPLH
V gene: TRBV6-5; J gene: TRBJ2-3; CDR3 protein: ASRAGLAGGGADTQY
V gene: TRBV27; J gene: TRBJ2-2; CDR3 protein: ASYSHRDISGELF
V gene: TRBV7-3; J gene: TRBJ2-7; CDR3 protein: ASSSASVLPSYEQY
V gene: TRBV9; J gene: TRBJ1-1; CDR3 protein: ASSVTGAGNTEAF
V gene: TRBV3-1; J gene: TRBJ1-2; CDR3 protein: ASSQVITGSGYT